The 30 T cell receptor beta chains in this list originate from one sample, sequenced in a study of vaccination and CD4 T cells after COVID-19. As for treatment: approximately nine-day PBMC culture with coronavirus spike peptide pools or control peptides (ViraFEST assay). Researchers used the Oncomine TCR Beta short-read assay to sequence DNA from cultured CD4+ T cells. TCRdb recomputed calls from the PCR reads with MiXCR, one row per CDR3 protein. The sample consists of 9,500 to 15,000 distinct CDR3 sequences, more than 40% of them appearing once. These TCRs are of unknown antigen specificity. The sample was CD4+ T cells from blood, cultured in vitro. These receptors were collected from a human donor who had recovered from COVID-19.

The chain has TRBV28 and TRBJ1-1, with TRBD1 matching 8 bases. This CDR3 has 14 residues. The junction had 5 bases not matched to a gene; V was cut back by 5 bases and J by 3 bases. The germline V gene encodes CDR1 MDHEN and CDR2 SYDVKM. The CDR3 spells CASSIPGGYTEAFF. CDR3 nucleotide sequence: TGTGCCAGCAGTATCCCAGGGGGCTACACTGAAGCTTTCTTT.

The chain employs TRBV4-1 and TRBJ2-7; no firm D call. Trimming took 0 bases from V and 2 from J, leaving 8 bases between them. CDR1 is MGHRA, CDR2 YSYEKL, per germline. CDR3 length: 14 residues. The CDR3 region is CASSQEMWTYEQYF. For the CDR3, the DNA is TGCGCCAGCAGCCAAGAGATGTGGACCTACGAGCAGTACTTC.

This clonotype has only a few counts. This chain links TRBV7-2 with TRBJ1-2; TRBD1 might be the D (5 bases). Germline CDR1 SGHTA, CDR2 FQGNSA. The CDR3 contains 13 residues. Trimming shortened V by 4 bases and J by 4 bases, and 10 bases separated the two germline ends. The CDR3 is CASSSPGRYGYTF. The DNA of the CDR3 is TGTGCCAGCAGCTCCCCGGGGCGCTATGGCTACACCTTC.

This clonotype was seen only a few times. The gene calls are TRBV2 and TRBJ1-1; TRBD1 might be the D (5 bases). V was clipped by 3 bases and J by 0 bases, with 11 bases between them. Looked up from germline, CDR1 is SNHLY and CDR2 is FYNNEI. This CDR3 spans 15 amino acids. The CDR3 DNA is TGTGCCAGCAGTGACCCGGGACGGTTGAACACTGAAGCTTTCTTT. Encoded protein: CASSDPGRLNTEAFF.

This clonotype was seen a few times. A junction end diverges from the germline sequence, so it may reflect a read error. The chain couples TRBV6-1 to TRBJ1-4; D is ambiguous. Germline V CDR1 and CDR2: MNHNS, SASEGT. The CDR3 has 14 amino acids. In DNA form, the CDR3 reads TGTGCCAGCAGTAAAGCGAGCTCTAATGAAAAACTGTTTTTT. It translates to CASSKASSNEKLFF.

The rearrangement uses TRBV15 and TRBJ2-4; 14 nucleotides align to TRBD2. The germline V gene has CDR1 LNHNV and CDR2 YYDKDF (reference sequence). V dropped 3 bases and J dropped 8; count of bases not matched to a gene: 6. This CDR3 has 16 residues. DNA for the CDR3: TGTGCCACCAGCAGCGGGACTAGCGGGAGTGGCGACATTCAGTACTTC. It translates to CATSSGTSGSGDIQYF.

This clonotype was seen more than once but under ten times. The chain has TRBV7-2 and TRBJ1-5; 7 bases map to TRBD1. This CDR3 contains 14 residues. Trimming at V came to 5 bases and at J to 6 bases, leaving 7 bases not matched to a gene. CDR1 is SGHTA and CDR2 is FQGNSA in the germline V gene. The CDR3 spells CASSVGRGSQPQHF. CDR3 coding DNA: TGTGCCAGCAGCGTGGGCAGGGGGTCTCAGCCCCAGCATTTT.

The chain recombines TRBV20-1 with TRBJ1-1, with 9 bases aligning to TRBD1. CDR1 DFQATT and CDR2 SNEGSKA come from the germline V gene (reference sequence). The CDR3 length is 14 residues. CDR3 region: CGSGTGNRATEAFF. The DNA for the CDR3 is TGCGGATCCGGGACAGGGAATCGGGCCACTGAAGCTTTCTTT.

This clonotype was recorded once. The CDR3 DNA reads TGTGCCAGCAGCTTAGGACTCTCGAACCCAGATACGCAGTATTTT. Its protein product is CASSLGLSNPDTQYF. The chain has TRBV7-9 and TRBJ2-3; D gene unclear. Germline loops: CDR1 SEHNR, CDR2 FQNEAQ (reference sequence). Trimming stripped 1 base from V and 4 bases from J, with 12 bases between. This CDR3 comprises 15 residues.

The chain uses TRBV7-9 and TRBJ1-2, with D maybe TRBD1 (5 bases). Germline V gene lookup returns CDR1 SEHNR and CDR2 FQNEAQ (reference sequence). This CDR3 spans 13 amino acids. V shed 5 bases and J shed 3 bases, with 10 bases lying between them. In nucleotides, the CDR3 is TGTGCCAGCAGCCCCGGGACCGACTATGGCTACACCTTC. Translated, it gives CASSPGTDYGYTF.

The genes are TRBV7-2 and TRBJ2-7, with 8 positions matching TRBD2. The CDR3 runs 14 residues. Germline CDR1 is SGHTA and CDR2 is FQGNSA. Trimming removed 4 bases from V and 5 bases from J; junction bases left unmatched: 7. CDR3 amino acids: CASSSGLERHEQYF. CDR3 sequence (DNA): TGTGCCAGCAGCTCGGGACTAGAACGCCACGAGCAGTACTTC.

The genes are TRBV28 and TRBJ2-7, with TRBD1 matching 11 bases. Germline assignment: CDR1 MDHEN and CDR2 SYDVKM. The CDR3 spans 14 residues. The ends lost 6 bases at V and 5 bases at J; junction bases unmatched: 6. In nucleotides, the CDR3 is TGTGCCAGCAGGACGGGACAGGGGGTGAACGAGCAGTACTTC. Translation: CASRTGQGVNEQYF.

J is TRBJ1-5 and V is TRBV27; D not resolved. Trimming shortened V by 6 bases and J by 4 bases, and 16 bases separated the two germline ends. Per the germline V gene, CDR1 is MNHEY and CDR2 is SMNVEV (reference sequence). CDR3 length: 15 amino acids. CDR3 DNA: TGTGCCAGCAGGCGCAAAGGAGCCCAAAATCAGCCCCAGCATTTT. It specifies CASRRKGAQNQPQHF.

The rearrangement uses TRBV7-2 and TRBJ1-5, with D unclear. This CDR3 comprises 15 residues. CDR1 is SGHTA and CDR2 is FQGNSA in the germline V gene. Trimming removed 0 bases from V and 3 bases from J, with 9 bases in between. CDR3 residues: CASSLAPGNNQPQHF. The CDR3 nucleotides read TGTGCCAGCAGCTTAGCGCCGGGGAACAATCAGCCCCAGCATTTT.

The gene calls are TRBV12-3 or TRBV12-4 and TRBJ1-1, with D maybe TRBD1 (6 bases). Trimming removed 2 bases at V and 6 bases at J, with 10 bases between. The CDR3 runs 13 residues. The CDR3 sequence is CASSLTGGAEAFF. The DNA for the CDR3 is TGTGCCAGCAGTTTAACGGGGGGCGCTGAAGCTTTCTTT.

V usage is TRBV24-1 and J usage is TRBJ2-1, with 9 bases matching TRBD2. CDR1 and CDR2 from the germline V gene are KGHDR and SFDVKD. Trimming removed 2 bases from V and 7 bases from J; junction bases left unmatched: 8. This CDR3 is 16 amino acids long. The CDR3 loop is CATSDSLAGERNEQFF. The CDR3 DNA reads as TGTGCCACCAGTGATTCGTTAGCGGGGGAACGAAATGAGCAGTTCTTC.

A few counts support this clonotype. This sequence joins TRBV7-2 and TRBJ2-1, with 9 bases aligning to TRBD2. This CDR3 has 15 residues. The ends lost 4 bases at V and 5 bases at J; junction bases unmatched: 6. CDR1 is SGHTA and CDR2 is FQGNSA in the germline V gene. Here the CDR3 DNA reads TGTGCCAGCAGCTCTAGGACTAGCGCCCACAATGAGCAGTTCTTC. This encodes CASSSRTSAHNEQFF.

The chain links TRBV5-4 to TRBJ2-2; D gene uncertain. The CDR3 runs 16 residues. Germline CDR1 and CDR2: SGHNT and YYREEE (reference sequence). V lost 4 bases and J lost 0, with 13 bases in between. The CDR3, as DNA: TGTGCCAGCAGCGGACGGATAACAGCGAACACCGGGGAGCTGTTTTTT. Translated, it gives CASSGRITANTGELFF.

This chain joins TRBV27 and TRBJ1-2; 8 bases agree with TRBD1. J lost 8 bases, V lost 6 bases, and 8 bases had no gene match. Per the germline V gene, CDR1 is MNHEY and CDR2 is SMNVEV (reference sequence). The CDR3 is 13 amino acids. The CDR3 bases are TGTGCCAGCAGGGGGACAGGCGGAATCGGCTACACCTTC. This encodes CASRGTGGIGYTF.

CDR3 in amino acids: CASSFRRAGGNEQFF. The CDR3 nucleotides are TGTGCCAGCAGTTTTCGCCGAGCGGGGGGCAATGAGCAGTTCTTC. The gene calls are TRBV12-3 or TRBV12-4 and TRBJ2-1; 9 bases are shared with TRBD2. With V trimmed by 3 bases and J by 6 bases, 6 bases remained unmatched. This CDR3 region has 15 residues.

CDR3 nucleotides: TGTGCCAGCAGCTTAGGCGGTGGAGTCAGGGCTCAGCCCCAGCATTTT. This translates into CASSLGGGVRAQPQHF. The V gene is TRBV7-6, the J gene TRBJ1-5; D is possibly TRBD1 (5 bases). Trimming took off 1 base at V and 6 bases at J, with 16 bases between the two ends. The germline V gene encodes CDR1 SGHVS and CDR2 FNYEAQ. The CDR3 is 16 residues long.

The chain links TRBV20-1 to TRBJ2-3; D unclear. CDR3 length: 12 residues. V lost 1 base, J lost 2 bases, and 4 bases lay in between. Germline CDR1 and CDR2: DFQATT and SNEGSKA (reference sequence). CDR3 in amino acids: CSARADTDTQYF. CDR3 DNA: TGCAGTGCTAGAGCGGACACAGATACGCAGTATTTT.

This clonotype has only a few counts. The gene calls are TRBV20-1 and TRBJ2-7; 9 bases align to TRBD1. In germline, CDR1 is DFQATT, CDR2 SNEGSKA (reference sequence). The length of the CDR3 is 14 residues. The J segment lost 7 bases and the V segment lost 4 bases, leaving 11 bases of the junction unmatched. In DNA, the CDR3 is TGCAGTGCTAAATTACAGGGGGCGCGAAGTGAGCAGTACTTC. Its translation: CSAKLQGARSEQYF.

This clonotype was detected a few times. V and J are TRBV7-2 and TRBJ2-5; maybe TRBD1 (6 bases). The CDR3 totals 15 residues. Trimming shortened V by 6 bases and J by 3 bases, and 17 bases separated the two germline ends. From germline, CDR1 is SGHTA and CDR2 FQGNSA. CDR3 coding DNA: TGTGCCAGCAGACTTGGCCCGGGACAAGAAGAGACCCAGTACTTC. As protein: CASRLGPGQEETQYF.

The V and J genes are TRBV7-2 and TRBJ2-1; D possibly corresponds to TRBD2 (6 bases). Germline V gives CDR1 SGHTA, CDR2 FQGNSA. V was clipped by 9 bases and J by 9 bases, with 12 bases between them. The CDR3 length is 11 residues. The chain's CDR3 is CASSPGSEQFF. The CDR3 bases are TGTGCCAGTAGCCCCGGGAGTGAGCAGTTCTTC.

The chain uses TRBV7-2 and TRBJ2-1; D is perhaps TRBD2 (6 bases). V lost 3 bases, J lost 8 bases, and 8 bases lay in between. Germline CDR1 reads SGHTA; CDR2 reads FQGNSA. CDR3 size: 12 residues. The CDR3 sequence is CASSFAGYEQFF. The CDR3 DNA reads TGTGCCAGCAGCTTTGCGGGGTATGAGCAGTTCTTC. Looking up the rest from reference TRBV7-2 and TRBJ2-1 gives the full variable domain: GAGVSQSPSNKVTEKGKDVELRCDPISGHTALYWYRQSLGQGLEFLIYFQGNSAPDKSGLPSDRFSAERTGGSVSTLTIQRTQQEDSAVYLCASSFAGYEQFFGPGTRLTVL.

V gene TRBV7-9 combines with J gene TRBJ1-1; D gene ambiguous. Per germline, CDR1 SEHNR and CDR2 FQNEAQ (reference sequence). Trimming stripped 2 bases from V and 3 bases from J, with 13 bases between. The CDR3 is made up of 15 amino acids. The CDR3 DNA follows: TGTGCCAGCAGCTTACGGGTAATTACGGACACTGAAGCTTTCTTT. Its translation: CASSLRVITDTEAFF. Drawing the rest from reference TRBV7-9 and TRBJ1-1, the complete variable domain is DTGVSQNPRHKITKRGQNVTFRCDPISEHNRLYWYRQTLGQGPEFLTYFQNEAQLEKSRLLSDRFSAERPKGSFSTLEIQRTEQGDSAMYLCASSLRVITDTEAFFGQGTRLTVV.

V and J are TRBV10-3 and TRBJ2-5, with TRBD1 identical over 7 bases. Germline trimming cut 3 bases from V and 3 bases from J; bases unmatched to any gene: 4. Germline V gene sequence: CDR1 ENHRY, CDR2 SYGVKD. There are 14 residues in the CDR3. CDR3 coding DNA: TGTGCCATCAGTGAATACAGGGGTAAAGAGACCCAGTACTTC. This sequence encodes CAISEYRGKETQYF.

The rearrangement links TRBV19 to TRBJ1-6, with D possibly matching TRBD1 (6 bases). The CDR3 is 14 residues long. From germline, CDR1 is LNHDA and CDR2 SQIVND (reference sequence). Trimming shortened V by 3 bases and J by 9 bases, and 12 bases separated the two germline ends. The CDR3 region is CASSIGAGASPLHF. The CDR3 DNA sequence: TGTGCCAGTAGTATCGGGGCAGGGGCTTCACCCCTCCACTTT.

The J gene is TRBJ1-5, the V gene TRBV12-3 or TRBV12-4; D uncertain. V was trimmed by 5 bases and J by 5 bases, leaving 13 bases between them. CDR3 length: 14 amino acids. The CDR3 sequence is CASSPTTAHQPQHF. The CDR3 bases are TGTGCCAGCAGTCCGACGACTGCCCATCAGCCCCAGCATTTT.